The sequence of this T cell receptor (beta chain) was determined in a study of blood T cell repertoires in COVID-19 (dated by TCRdb to the early 2020s). Background for the entire study: Samples covering the acute and convalescent phases of COVID-19 were provided by collaborators in the United States, Italy and Spain. The material from the prospective study consisted of cDNA or gDNA derived from T cells, B-cell-depleted T cells, or PBMCs. Deeply sampled blood TCRbeta repertoires from subjects exposed to, actively infected with, or recovered from COVID-19 were included in the dataset. The repertoires were released in a freely available public database meant as a resource for research on the immune response to SARS-CoV-2. The samples were drawn from the first 160 participants of the ongoing ImmuneRACE study and from 1,254 subjects provided by 6 global collaborators. Sample metadata almost always included a de-identified subject ID, COVID-19 status, age in years and sex. HLA class I and class II types, where available, came from metadata supplied by the sample provider rather than from assay-based typing. Study-wide conclusions, independent of this receptor: The amount of clinical and demographic metadata varied by source and participant and was provided uncurated.

One collaborating source in Seattle enrolled patients while the patients were actively infected and followed the patients over time throughout the course of disease. The collaborating institutions used their own protocols to collect whole blood in K2EDTA tubes. For TCRbeta analysis, collaborators shipped samples as frozen whole blood, isolated PBMCs, or DNA extracted from either of those sample types. The immunoSEQ Assay, a bias-controlled multiplex PCR, was used to amplify TCRbeta CDR3 regions from genomic DNA. For the original study's pipeline: Nucleated cell counts per sample were estimated from amplification of reference gene primers within the assay. To quantify the absolute abundance of each unique TCRbeta CDR3 rearrangement, sequence reads were collapsed and filtered. Productive Simpson clonality was computed per sample as the square root of Simpson's diversity index over productive rearrangements. Entries here come from immuneACCESS through TCRdb and include only in-frame sequences with V and J called. Some clones fail to appear in such tables; in the studies checked, an unresolved V gene covers under half of the shortfall, and the cause of the remainder is unknown. That table supplies the V and J calls and clone size; D and trimming were determined from the DNA. The sample has around 470,000 clones on record, roughly 87% of them singletons. The ten largest make up 0.7% to 1% of the sample.

This clone occurred a few times. Its antigen remains unidentified. No quality values exist for individual bases; no much larger clone is one base distant. V was cut back by 2 bases and J by 9 bases, leaving a gap of 20 bases between them. The germline V gene (reference sequence) yields WNHNN for CDR1 and SYGVQD for CDR2. CDR3 length: 16 amino acids, cysteine to phenylalanine. The DNA shown is the 48-base CDR3, in frame from base 1. Sequenced sample: peripheral blood. This TCR was sampled from a man aged 18-30 years with COVID-19, enrolled during active disease. The chain is made from TRBV10-1 and TRBJ2-1, with a tentative D gene TRBD1 over 8 matching bases. The DNA sequence reads TGCGCCAGCAGTGAGCCCATACAGGGGGGGAACAGTGAGCAGTTCTTC. Translated, this is CASSEPIQGGNSEQFF.